This is a list of T cell receptor beta chains from one sample in a study of molecular identifiers for immune sequencing clone quantification. Each CDR3 protein is one row after TCRdb ran MiXCR on the PCR reads. The sample has approximately 100,000 distinct CDR3 sequences; 36% are singletons. Source material: naive CD8+ T cells from blood, with Jurkat cell RNA spiked in. The receptors derive from a human donor in good health. Some libraries in this study had Jurkat cell RNA spiked in. Each CDR3 is given with its conserved first and last residue. The D gene is left open where the match is weak. Size tells how often a clone was seen (once, few, many) or the class of an expanded clone, and some rows leave it out.

j_gene	d_gene	v_gene	abundance	CDR3nt	CDR3aa
TRBJ1-1	.	TRBV28	.	TGTGCCAGCAGACATAATGGGTTCCGGACTGGAGCTTTCTTT	CASRHNGFRTGAFF
TRBJ1-5	.	TRBV28	once	TGTGCCAGCAGTTCCCCTAGTGGGGCGAGCAATCAGCCCCAGCATTTT	CASSSPSGASNQPQHF
TRBJ1-5	.	TRBV20-1	once	TGCAGTGCTAGAGATCGCTCAGGAGGGTGTCAGCCCCAGCATTTT	CSARDRSGGCQPQHF
TRBJ1-4	TRBD1	TRBV2	.	TGTGCCAGCAGCTCCGGGACAGGGGGTGACGTTAATGAAAAACTGTTTTTT	CASSSGTGGDVNEKLFF
TRBJ2-7	TRBD2	TRBV10-3	.	TGTGCCACCGCCACTAGCGGCCACTACGAGCGGTACTTC	CATATSGHYERYF
TRBJ2-7	.	TRBV12-3/TRBV12-4	.	TGTGCCAGCAGTTTAGGTCAGGGAGGCTACGAGCAGTACTTC	CASSLGQGGYEQYF
TRBJ2-5	.	TRBV14	many	TGTGCCAGCAGCCAATGGGTTGCAGAGACCCAGTACTTC	CASSQWVAETQYF
TRBJ2-5	.	TRBV29-1	many	TGCAGCGTTGATAGGGGATTGGAGACCCAGTACTTC	CSVDRGLETQYF
TRBJ2-3	TRBD2	TRBV25-1	.	TGTGCCAGCAGTCCGGGACTACAGTATAGCACAGATACGCAGTATTTT	CASSPGLQYSTDTQYF
TRBJ1-3	.	TRBV29-1	few	TGCAGCGTTGAAAAGCCCTCGGGAGGAAACACCATATATTTT	CSVEKPSGGNTIYF
TRBJ2-1	.	TRBV19	.	TGTGCCAGTAGTATAGGAGGGTTGGATGAGCAGTTCTTC	CASSIGGLDEQFF
TRBJ2-3	.	TRBV5-6	many	TGTGCCAGCAGCTCGGACAGCACAGATACGCAGTATTTT	CASSSDSTDTQYF
TRBJ1-2	.	TRBV7-2	many	TGTGCCAGCAGCTTATGGCTTCAAAGGTCCTATGGCTACACCTTC	CASSLWLQRSYGYTF
TRBJ2-3	TRBD2	TRBV29-1	many	TGCAGCGTTGTGGGGGGGGGGACAGATACGCAGTATTTT	CSVVGGGTDTQYF
TRBJ2-7	TRBD2	TRBV4-2	.	TGTGCCAGCAGCCTCGGGACTAGCGGGAGGATCTACGAGCAGTACTTC	CASSLGTSGRIYEQYF
TRBJ2-3	.	TRBV29-1	few	TGCAGCGTTCCGTGGGAGTGGGAAGATACGCAGTATTTT	CSVPWEWEDTQYF
TRBJ2-7	.	TRBV20-1	once	TGCAGTGCTAGCGAACAGGGCCCCGTTCCCTGGGAGCAGTACTTC	CSASEQGPVPWEQYF
TRBJ2-4	.	TRBV13	many	TGTGCCAGCAGCTCCCGGGCCCAAGCTGACATTCAGTACTTC	CASSSRAQADIQYF
TRBJ2-5	TRBD2	TRBV6-5	.	TGTGCCAGCAGTTACATGGGACTAGTAACAGAGACCCAGTACTTC	CASSYMGLVTETQYF
TRBJ1-6	.	TRBV6-1	few	TGTGCCAGCACCGGGGTAACGGCCTATAATTCACCCCTCCACTTT	CASTGVTAYNSPLHF
TRBJ2-7	.	TRBV20-1	many	TGCAGTGCTAGAGACAGATTGGGCGGATCCTACGAGCAGTACTTC	CSARDRLGGSYEQYF
TRBJ2-7	.	TRBV20-1	many	TGCAGTGCAAGGCGTACAATCCGGGACCCCTCCTACGAGCAGTACTTC	CSARRTIRDPSYEQYF
TRBJ2-5	.	TRBV28	few	TGTGCCAGCAGTCCCTCTGTTTTAGCATCGTACTTC	CASSPSVLASYF
TRBJ2-5	.	TRBV4-3	few	TGCGCCAGCAGCCAAGATAGGACAGAGTACCAAGAGACCCAGTACTTC	CASSQDRTEYQETQYF
TRBJ2-7	.	TRBV20-1	few	TGCAGTGCCCGTGGGCAGAAAAGCTCCTACGAGCAGTACTTC	CSARGQKSSYEQYF
TRBJ1-5	.	TRBV6-5	few	TGTGCCAGCAGTTACTCTGGGGACGGCAATCAGCCCCAGCATTTT	CASSYSGDGNQPQHF
TRBJ1-4	.	TRBV7-9	.	TGTGCCAGCAGCTTACCAGGAGAAAAACTGTTTTTT	CASSLPGEKLFF
TRBJ2-3	.	TRBV9	many	TGTGCCAGCAGCGCCGACAGCACAGATACGCAGTATTTT	CASSADSTDTQYF
TRBJ2-3	TRBD2	TRBV29-1	.	TGCAGCGCTCAAGGGCAGTCGGCTAGCGGGAGCACAGATACGCAGTATTTT	CSAQGQSASGSTDTQYF
TRBJ2-5	.	TRBV4-2	many	TGTGCCAGCAGCTACGACTTGTTTGAGGAGACCCAGTACTTC	CASSYDLFEETQYF
TRBJ2-7	.	TRBV20-1	.	TGCTGTGCTAATAGGAATTACGAGCAGTACTTC	CCANRNYEQYF
TRBJ2-3	.	TRBV2	many	TGTGCCACGCCAGGTTTCAGGACAGATACGCAGTATTTT	CATPGFRTDTQYF
TRBJ2-3	TRBD2	TRBV28	many	TGTGCCAGCAGTTTATTAGCTAGCGGGAGAGCAGATACGCAGTATTTT	CASSLLASGRADTQYF
TRBJ1-1	.	TRBV28	few	TGTGCCAGCAGTCTACGGTCGACTGAAGCTTTCTTT	CASSLRSTEAFF
TRBJ2-3	.	TRBV27	.	TGTGCCAGCGGAAACAAACGGTCGGGACGGACTCTCACAGATACGCAGTATTTT	CASGNKRSGRTLTDTQYF
TRBJ1-6	.	TRBV14	few	TGTGCCAGCAGCCAAGAACGAGTGGGACCTCTAATACCCTATAATTCACCCCTCCACTTT	CASSQERVGPLIPYNSPLHF
TRBJ1-1	TRBD1	TRBV28	many	TGTGCCAGCAGGCCGACAGGGGGGGCGACTGAAGCTTTCTTT	CASRPTGGATEAFF
TRBJ2-1	.	TRBV5-4	many	TGTGCCAGCAGCTTCGGCCGATCACCCCAGTTCTTC	CASSFGRSPQFF
TRBJ1-2	TRBD1	TRBV2	many	TGTGCCAGCAGTGAAAGGGACAGGGGCCCTTTGGCGAACTATGGCTACACCTTC	CASSERDRGPLANYGYTF
TRBJ2-1	TRBD2	TRBV27	.	TGTGCCAGCAGCCCCCTAGCGGGAGTCCGGAATGAGCAGTTCTTC	CASSPLAGVRNEQFF
TRBJ2-3	.	TRBV12-3/TRBV12-4	many	TGTGCCAGCAGTGAGGAGGACGGCGGCCTAAGCACAGATACGCAGTATTTT	CASSEEDGGLSTDTQYF
TRBJ1-5	TRBD1	TRBV6-2/TRBV6-3	many	TGTGCCAGCCGGGACAGCCACAATCAGCCCCAGCATTTT	CASRDSHNQPQHF
TRBJ2-7	TRBD1	TRBV4-3	many	TGCGCCAGCAGCGTGGGACAGGGGTCCTACGAGCAGTACTTC	CASSVGQGSYEQYF
TRBJ2-7	TRBD1	TRBV7-9	.	TGTGCCAGCAGCCGAAGGACAGGGGTCTCCTACGAGCAGTACTTC	CASSRRTGVSYEQYF
TRBJ2-1	.	TRBV4-3	many	TGCGCCAGCAGCCAAGGGAATGAGCAGTTCTTC	CASSQGNEQFF